Detailed here is one T cell receptor (beta chain). This clonotype is medium-sized (0.01 to 0.1%). No base qualities exist here, and no much larger clone lies one base off it. The data were taken from a study of T cells after yellow fever vaccination (dated by TCRdb to the late 2010s). Regarding the complete study: Memory subsets (EM, EMRA, CM and Tscm) were sorted on a BD FACS Aria III using CD3, CD45RA, CCR7 and CD95 staining. Libraries from fractions with low cell numbers were prepared with the SMART-Seq v4 Ultra Low Input RNA kit. To follow T-cell clones before and after primary and booster YFV17D yellow fever vaccination, bulk TCR alpha and beta repertoires were sequenced over time. Memory subsets were sorted on days 0, 15 and 45 and at 18 months after primary vaccination, and on days 0, 15 and 45 after the 30-year booster. Two healthy male donors made up the cohort, one aged 18 to 29 years and the other aged 30 to 40 years. Blood was collected at multiple timepoints before and after primary and secondary immunization, and bulk PBMC replicates and cell subsets were isolated. The investigation overall reported the following: Computational filtering was needed because FACS-sorted repertoires could contain abundant contaminating clonotypes from the bulk population. A small share of clonotypes was detected in both CD4 and CD8 compartments, with the overlap likely arising from convergent recombination. In the sorted memory subsets on day 0, nearly all vaccine-responding clonotypes were below the level of detection. Most clones expanded after primary vaccination (around 96% of CD4 and 70% to 90% of CD8) were re-detected after the booster, suggesting that broad memory maintenance occurred. Only a couple of donors were included in the study, so the extent to which the findings can be generalized is limited. The secondary T-cell response was weaker than the primary response but faster, peaking on day 5 instead of day 15.

TCR cDNA was synthesized by 5'RACE template switching, through which a universal primer site and unique molecular identifiers were introduced. cDNA synthesis was primed from both the TCR alpha and TCR beta constant segments. Libraries were amplified in two PCR steps, with sample barcodes and sequencing adapters added in the second step. Sequencing of the libraries was done on either Illumina HiSeq 2500 (2x100 bp) or NovaSeq (2x150 bp). The original methods were these. MIGEC was used to demultiplex reads and collapse the reads into UMI consensus sequences, and MiXCR was used for V(D)J alignment. Vaccine-responding clonotypes were identified with edgeR using replicate PBMC samples, with FDR below 0.01 and a log2 fold change above 5 up to day 15 being required. Each bulk clonotype was labeled CD4 or CD8 based on which sequenced repertoire, CD4 or CD8, contained the clonotype at higher abundance. To estimate the distribution of each clone across memory phenotypes, clonotype frequencies in memory subsets were weighted by FACS-sorted cell numbers. Using fastp at Q25 and MiXCR, TCRdb reprocessed the public reads and kept productive beta chains. One record per CDR3 amino acid sequence lists the most common genes and DNA. The V and J calls, along with clone size, are taken from TCRdb and not from the paper's own processing. The sample contains more than 9,500 distinct CDR3 sequences, roughly 6% of them found a single time. Less than 0.95% of the sample is in the top ten clones.

This specimen's treatment or condition label, per the study, means: live attenuated yellow fever vaccine strain. A standard Ficoll-Paque protocol was used to isolate PBMCs from peripheral blood. For sorted memory subsets, RNA extraction was done with the RNeasy Micro Kit. The germline V gene specifies SGHRS as CDR1 and YFSETQ as CDR2. The CDR3 contains 14 residues, cysteine and phenylalanine counted. The only DNA kept is the CDR3, 42 bases in frame from the first base. The germline V and J ends show losses of 4 bases and 4 bases respectively, and no gene match explains 6 bases of the junction. The clonotype comes from a man aged 25-40 years who received the YFV17D yellow fever vaccine. The V and J genes are TRBV5-1 and TRBJ1-1, and 8 bases in between align with TRBD1. Sequencing was performed on PBMCs, either bulk or a sorted T-cell subset (CD4+, CD8+, memory, or dextramer-sorted; not recorded which), taken on the day of the yellow fever booster vaccination. The nucleotides are TGCGCCAGCAGCCTTATACAGGGGGGCACTGAAGCTTTCTTT. Its protein product is CASSLIQGGTEAFF.